Described below is a single TCR beta chain sequence and its context. The antigen is unknown. The treatment: treatment-naive control, cytoreductive nephrectomy. Control samples are tumors resected by cytoreductive nephrectomy without prior radiation. The patient's renal cell carcinoma had clear cell pathology. The data belong to a study of radiation and T cells in renal cell carcinoma. Study-wide points: Dominant CDR3 motifs occupied more repertoire in irradiated than control tumors.

The germline V gene has CDR1 SGHRS and CDR2 YFSETQ. The CDR3 has 13 residues. Trimming removed 4 bases at V and 5 bases at J, with 12 bases between. Using immunoSEQ multiplex PCR, the repertoire was profiled, and TCRdb retains in-frame clones only, with some absent. The sample shows 13,000 to 15,000 clones, 62% of them seen only once. The starting material was tumor tissue, obtained from a patient whose treatment was nephrectomy without radiotherapy. The chain recombines TRBV5-1 with TRBJ2-5; maybe TRBD2 (6 bases). The TCR originated in a man between 60 and 75 years old with renal cell carcinoma. The CDR3 region is CASSPAGGETQYF. CDR3 DNA: TGCGCCAGCAGCCCCGCAGGAGGGGAGACCCAGTACTTC.